This TCR beta chain was recorded in a study of blood T cell repertoires in COVID-19. Study summary: From the United States, Italy and Spain came samples of acute and convalescent COVID-19.

This CDR3 region has 16 residues. J was trimmed by 6 bases and V by 6 bases; bases with no gene match: 7. CDR1 and CDR2 (germline): SNHLY, FYNNEI. Method: immunoSEQ multiplex PCR; TCRdb's copy keeps in-frame clones and lacks some. In the table there are 300,000 to 400,000 clones, around 85% of which are singletons. The sequence was obtained from a woman aged 25-40 years who had been exposed to COVID-19. The V call is TRBV2, the J call TRBJ2-1, with 14 bases fitting TRBD2. Sequences were obtained from PBMCs or T cells enriched from blood (not recorded which). The DNA for the CDR3 is TGTGCCAGCAGCCAGCGGGGACTAGCGGGAGTCAATGAGCAGTTCTTC. This codes for CASSQRGLAGVNEQFF.